A selection of T cell receptor beta chains follows, all from one sample in a study of T-cell reconstitution after alpha-beta-depleted transplantation in children. TCRdb called the PCR reads again in MiXCR, with one record for every CDR3 protein. Of 800,000 to 1,000,000 distinct CDR3 sequences in the sample, around 30% were seen once. This material consisted of PBMCs, mostly from graft donor cells, taken 360 days after TCRalphabeta/CD19-depleted stem cell transplant. The receptors come from a boy less than two years old who had a stem cell transplant for SCID, so the T cells may come from the graft donor. The CDR3 runs from the conserved cysteine through the conserved F or W. Fields, in order: D gene, clone size, V gene, J gene, CDR3 protein, CDR3 DNA. D genes are given only for firm matches. Size is omitted from some rows. Given values are once, few, many or a class for expanded clones.

d_call: TRBD2
clone_size: many
v_call: TRBV5-4
j_call: TRBJ2-1
cdr3_aa: CASSPRTSGGYNEQFF
cdr3_nt: TGTGCCAGCAGCCCCCGGACTAGCGGGGGTTACAATGAGCAGTTCTTC

d_call: NA
clone_size: NA
v_call: TRBV3-1
j_call: TRBJ2-7
cdr3_aa: CASSQEPRAHYEQYF
cdr3_nt: TGTGCCAGCAGCCAAGAACCCAGGGCCCACTACGAGCAGTACTTC

d_call: NA
clone_size: NA
v_call: TRBV5-1
j_call: TRBJ2-2
cdr3_aa: CASSFFPGGRLDTGELFF
cdr3_nt: TGCGCCAGCAGCTTTTTCCCGGGGGGCCGACTTGACACCGGGGAGCTGTTTTTT

d_call: NA
clone_size: few
v_call: TRBV4-2
j_call: TRBJ2-7
cdr3_aa: CASSQDWRASVPYEQYF
cdr3_nt: TGTGCCAGCAGCCAAGATTGGAGAGCTAGCGTTCCCTACGAGCAGTACTTC

d_call: TRBD2
clone_size: NA
v_call: TRBV7-8
j_call: TRBJ2-5
cdr3_aa: CASSPLTSEETQYF
cdr3_nt: TGTGCCAGCAGCCCGCTGACTAGCGAAGAGACCCAGTACTTC

d_call: NA
clone_size: few
v_call: TRBV20-1
j_call: TRBJ1-2
cdr3_aa: CSASWTASYGYTF
cdr3_nt: TGCAGTGCTAGCTGGACAGCCAGTTATGGCTACACCTTC

d_call: NA
clone_size: many
v_call: TRBV5-1
j_call: TRBJ2-3
cdr3_aa: CASSLEGWGTDTQYF
cdr3_nt: TGCGCCAGCAGCTTGGAAGGTTGGGGCACAGATACGCAGTATTTT

d_call: TRBD1
clone_size: few
v_call: TRBV15
j_call: TRBJ1-2
cdr3_aa: CATSRDPGGNGYTF
cdr3_nt: TGTGCCACCAGCAGAGATCCAGGGGGCAACGGCTACACCTTC

d_call: NA
clone_size: few
v_call: TRBV20-1
j_call: TRBJ2-1
cdr3_aa: CSASIAGSSYNEQFF
cdr3_nt: TGCAGTGCTAGTATCGCGGGGAGCTCCTACAATGAGCAGTTCTTC

d_call: NA
clone_size: NA
v_call: TRBV12-3/TRBV12-4
j_call: TRBJ2-1
cdr3_aa: CASSLAPDTYNEQFF
cdr3_nt: TGTGCCAGCAGTTTGGCCCCGGACACCTACAATGAGCAGTTCTTC

d_call: NA
clone_size: NA
v_call: TRBV5-1
j_call: TRBJ1-1
cdr3_aa: CASSYMLRGRRNTEAFF
cdr3_nt: TGCGCCAGCAGCTACATGCTCAGGGGTAGGAGGAACACTGAAGCTTTCTTT

d_call: NA
clone_size: many
v_call: TRBV6-5
j_call: TRBJ2-5
cdr3_aa: CASSYFPEAQETQYF
cdr3_nt: TGTGCCAGCAGTTACTTTCCCGAGGCGCAAGAGACCCAGTACTTC

d_call: NA
clone_size: NA
v_call: TRBV7-2
j_call: TRBJ1-4
cdr3_aa: CASSDSPRGNEKLFF
cdr3_nt: TGTGCCAGCAGCGACTCCCCTCGTGGGAATGAAAAACTGTTTTTT

d_call: TRBD1
clone_size: many
v_call: TRBV24-1
j_call: TRBJ2-1
cdr3_aa: CATSDDYGTGGRYEQFF
cdr3_nt: TGTGCCACCAGTGATGACTACGGGACAGGGGGAAGGTATGAGCAGTTCTTC

d_call: NA
clone_size: few
v_call: TRBV20-1
j_call: TRBJ1-1
cdr3_aa: CSARIRGGMGTEAFF
cdr3_nt: TGCAGTGCTAGAATCCGGGGGGGTATGGGTACTGAAGCTTTCTTT

d_call: NA
clone_size: few
v_call: TRBV24-1
j_call: TRBJ2-3
cdr3_aa: CATGRTGGPGTDTQYF
cdr3_nt: TGTGCCACCGGAAGAACAGGAGGTCCAGGCACAGATACGCAGTATTTT

d_call: TRBD1
clone_size: few
v_call: TRBV5-1
j_call: TRBJ2-7
cdr3_aa: CASSQDRGHGQYF
cdr3_nt: TGCGCCAGCAGTCAGGACAGGGGGCATGGGCAGTACTTC

d_call: NA
clone_size: NA
v_call: TRBV6-2/TRBV6-3
j_call: TRBJ2-2
cdr3_aa: CASSYNTAGELFF
cdr3_nt: TGTGCCAGCAGTTACAACACGGCCGGGGAGCTGTTTTTT

d_call: NA
clone_size: many
v_call: TRBV10-3
j_call: TRBJ2-5
cdr3_aa: CAIGSRWETQYF
cdr3_nt: TGTGCCATCGGCAGCCGTTGGGAGACCCAGTACTTC

d_call: NA
clone_size: NA
v_call: TRBV20-1
j_call: TRBJ2-1
cdr3_aa: CSALKAAASNEQFF
cdr3_nt: TGCAGTGCACTAAAGGCGGCCGCTAGCAATGAGCAGTTCTTC

d_call: NA
clone_size: once
v_call: TRBV5-5
j_call: TRBJ2-7
cdr3_aa: CASSSQAVHYEQYF
cdr3_nt: TGTGCCAGCAGCTCCCAGGCGGTACACTACGAGCAGTACTTC

d_call: NA
clone_size: many
v_call: TRBV5-1
j_call: TRBJ1-1
cdr3_aa: CASSLAVGTEAFF
cdr3_nt: TGCGCCAGCAGCTTGGCGGTCGGCACTGAAGCTTTCTTT

d_call: NA
clone_size: NA
v_call: TRBV12-3/TRBV12-4
j_call: TRBJ1-1
cdr3_aa: CASSSGEVNTEAFF
cdr3_nt: TGTGCCAGCAGTTCGGGGGAGGTGAACACTGAAGCTTTCTTT

d_call: NA
clone_size: NA
v_call: TRBV29-1
j_call: TRBJ1-1
cdr3_aa: CSVDPPDRANTEAFF
cdr3_nt: TGCAGCGTTGACCCACCGGACAGAGCGAACACTGAAGCTTTCTTT

d_call: NA
clone_size: NA
v_call: TRBV20-1
j_call: TRBJ2-3
cdr3_aa: CSAPRRVITDTQYF
cdr3_nt: TGCAGTGCTCCGCGCAGGGTTATCACAGATACGCAGTATTTT

d_call: TRBD2
clone_size: few
v_call: TRBV9
j_call: TRBJ2-3
cdr3_aa: CASSRSGTGATDTQYF
cdr3_nt: TGTGCCAGCAGCAGAAGCGGGACTGGGGCCACAGATACGCAGTATTTT

d_call: NA
clone_size: NA
v_call: TRBV6-1
j_call: TRBJ2-7
cdr3_aa: CASRHIDAGATLTYEQYF
cdr3_nt: TGTGCCAGCAGACACATCGACGCGGGGGCTACCCTGACCTACGAGCAGTACTTC

d_call: TRBD1
clone_size: NA
v_call: TRBV20-1
j_call: TRBJ2-2
cdr3_aa: CSATTGRGPGELFF
cdr3_nt: TGCAGTGCTACGACAGGGAGAGGTCCCGGGGAGCTGTTTTTT

d_call: NA
clone_size: NA
v_call: TRBV6-5
j_call: TRBJ1-1
cdr3_aa: CASSYWGGRLNTEAFF
cdr3_nt: TGTGCCAGCAGTTACTGGGGGGGGCGGTTGAACACTGAAGCTTTCTTT

d_call: TRBD1
clone_size: NA
v_call: TRBV11-2
j_call: TRBJ2-7
cdr3_aa: CASSSGIVRGLYEQYF
cdr3_nt: TGTGCCAGCAGCTCTGGGATAGTCAGGGGGCTGTACGAGCAGTACTTC

d_call: NA
clone_size: once
v_call: TRBV20-1
j_call: TRBJ2-1
cdr3_aa: CSWGSPVRVYNEQFF
cdr3_nt: TGCAGTTGGGGTAGCCCGGTCCGGGTTTACAATGAGCAGTTCTTC

d_call: NA
clone_size: few
v_call: TRBV7-6
j_call: TRBJ2-7
cdr3_aa: CASTPPPGESFHEQYF
cdr3_nt: TGTGCCAGCACACCTCCCCCAGGGGAGTCATTCCACGAGCAGTACTTC

d_call: TRBD1
clone_size: NA
v_call: TRBV28
j_call: TRBJ2-7
cdr3_aa: CASSLYPDRDYEQYF
cdr3_nt: TGTGCCAGCAGTTTATACCCGGACAGGGATTACGAGCAGTACTTC

d_call: NA
clone_size: once
v_call: TRBV5-5
j_call: TRBJ2-3
cdr3_aa: CASSPRPGQISTDTQYF
cdr3_nt: TGTGCCAGCAGCCCCCGGCCCGGACAGATTAGCACAGATACGCAGTATTTT

d_call: TRBD2
clone_size: NA
v_call: TRBV10-3
j_call: TRBJ2-3
cdr3_aa: CASYSGENTDTQYF
cdr3_nt: TGTGCCAGCTATAGCGGGGAGAACACAGATACGCAGTATTTT

d_call: TRBD2
clone_size: NA
v_call: TRBV3-1
j_call: TRBJ2-1
cdr3_aa: CASSQDFRTSGGYNEQFF
cdr3_nt: TGTGCCAGCAGCCAAGATTTTCGGACTAGCGGGGGCTACAATGAGCAGTTCTTC

d_call: NA
clone_size: NA
v_call: TRBV20-1
j_call: TRBJ2-4
cdr3_aa: CSVRQLKNIQYF
cdr3_nt: TGCAGTGTAAGACAGCTCAAAAACATTCAGTACTTC

d_call: NA
clone_size: NA
v_call: TRBV29-1
j_call: TRBJ1-1
cdr3_aa: CSVESPGGTEAFF
cdr3_nt: TGCAGCGTTGAGAGCCCGGGCGGCACTGAAGCTTTCTTT

d_call: TRBD1
clone_size: few
v_call: TRBV18
j_call: TRBJ1-1
cdr3_aa: CASSQKQGAVAEAFF
cdr3_nt: TGTGCCAGCTCACAAAAACAGGGGGCTGTCGCTGAAGCTTTCTTT

d_call: NA
clone_size: NA
v_call: TRBV12-3/TRBV12-4
j_call: TRBJ2-4
cdr3_aa: CASRGVKNIQYF
cdr3_nt: TGTGCCAGCAGGGGGGTCAAAAACATTCAGTACTTC

d_call: NA
clone_size: once
v_call: TRBV7-8
j_call: TRBJ2-3
cdr3_aa: CASSLGGGPLTDTQYF
cdr3_nt: TGTGCCAGCAGCTTGGGGGGGGGGCCCCTCACAGATACGCAGTATTTT

d_call: TRBD1
clone_size: once
v_call: TRBV5-1
j_call: TRBJ2-3
cdr3_aa: CASSPAGQGSDTQYF
cdr3_nt: TGCGCCAGCAGTCCTGCGGGACAGGGGTCAGATACGCAGTATTTT

d_call: TRBD1
clone_size: many
v_call: TRBV5-1
j_call: TRBJ1-1
cdr3_aa: CASSAHRPGQGQTEAFF
cdr3_nt: TGCGCCAGCAGCGCCCATCGGCCGGGACAGGGACAAACTGAAGCTTTCTTT

d_call: NA
clone_size: NA
v_call: TRBV15
j_call: TRBJ2-5
cdr3_aa: CATSREALTLGETQYF
cdr3_nt: TGTGCCACCAGCAGAGAGGCCCTTACCTTGGGGGAGACCCAGTACTTC

d_call: NA
clone_size: few
v_call: TRBV12-3/TRBV12-4
j_call: TRBJ1-2
cdr3_aa: CASSHRRGRYGYTF
cdr3_nt: TGTGCCAGCAGCCACCGGAGGGGAAGGTATGGCTACACCTTC

d_call: NA
clone_size: many
v_call: TRBV12-3/TRBV12-4
j_call: TRBJ2-4
cdr3_aa: CASSPGVAKNIQYF
cdr3_nt: TGTGCCAGCAGCCCAGGGGTAGCCAAAAACATTCAGTACTTC

d_call: TRBD1
clone_size: few
v_call: TRBV6-2/TRBV6-3
j_call: TRBJ1-1
cdr3_aa: CASRRGQAAMNTEAFF
cdr3_nt: TGTGCCAGCAGACGTGGACAGGCAGCCATGAACACTGAAGCTTTCTTT

d_call: NA
clone_size: NA
v_call: TRBV20-1
j_call: TRBJ2-7
cdr3_aa: CSARKDSLYEQYF
cdr3_nt: TGCAGTGCTAGGAAGGACAGCCTCTACGAGCAGTACTTC

d_call: TRBD1
clone_size: NA
v_call: TRBV27
j_call: TRBJ2-1
cdr3_aa: CASSFLWAGGPIIKFF
cdr3_nt: TGTGCCAGCAGTTTCCTTTGGGCAGGGGGACCCATAATTAAGTTCTTC

d_call: TRBD2
clone_size: NA
v_call: TRBV7-2
j_call: TRBJ2-2
cdr3_aa: CASSLATRGGIGELFF
cdr3_nt: TGTGCCAGCAGCTTAGCTACGCGGGGGGGAATCGGGGAGCTGTTTTTT

d_call: NA
clone_size: many
v_call: TRBV5-1
j_call: TRBJ2-4
cdr3_aa: CASSHGIRRVVDIQYF
cdr3_nt: TGCGCCAGCAGCCACGGGATCCGCAGAGTCGTAGACATTCAGTACTTC

d_call: NA
clone_size: NA
v_call: TRBV15
j_call: TRBJ2-1
cdr3_aa: CATSPRENEQFF
cdr3_nt: TGTGCCACCAGCCCCCGTGAGAATGAGCAGTTCTTC

d_call: NA
clone_size: few
v_call: TRBV7-2
j_call: TRBJ1-1
cdr3_aa: CASSRRAVDTEAFF
cdr3_nt: TGTGCCAGCAGCCGACGAGCAGTAGACACTGAAGCTTTCTTT

d_call: NA
clone_size: NA
v_call: TRBV15
j_call: TRBJ2-1
cdr3_aa: CATSREGASYNEQFF
cdr3_nt: TGTGCCACCAGCAGAGAAGGGGCTTCCTACAATGAGCAGTTCTTC

d_call: TRBD2
clone_size: NA
v_call: TRBV20-1
j_call: TRBJ2-5
cdr3_aa: CSARDRASGGVKETQYF
cdr3_nt: TGCAGTGCTAGAGATCGGGCTAGCGGGGGAGTAAAGGAGACCCAGTACTTC

d_call: TRBD1
clone_size: NA
v_call: TRBV2
j_call: TRBJ1-6
cdr3_aa: CASSVGTGEDSPLHF
cdr3_nt: TGTGCCAGCAGTGTAGGAACAGGGGAGGATTCACCCCTCCACTTT

d_call: NA
clone_size: NA
v_call: TRBV19
j_call: TRBJ2-1
cdr3_aa: CASSMRWHNEQFF
cdr3_nt: TGTGCCAGTAGTATGAGATGGCACAATGAGCAGTTCTTC

d_call: TRBD2
clone_size: NA
v_call: TRBV5-1
j_call: TRBJ2-1
cdr3_aa: CASGWGRGGAYNEQFF
cdr3_nt: TGCGCCAGCGGCTGGGGGCGCGGGGGGGCCTACAATGAGCAGTTCTTC

d_call: NA
clone_size: NA
v_call: TRBV24-1
j_call: TRBJ2-1
cdr3_aa: CATSDQDSAGGEFF
cdr3_nt: TGTGCCACCAGTGATCAGGACTCCGCAGGGGGGGAGTTCTTC